This T cell receptor beta chain is drawn from a study of regulatory T cells in long-lasting Graves disease. Overall study results and limits: Peripheral blood alone, not thyroid tissue, underwent study.

The CDR3 totals 15 residues. Germline V CDR1 and CDR2: SGDLS, YYNGEE. With 2 bases clipped from V and 6 bases from J, the junction kept 4 bases outside the gene matches. TCR beta libraries were built with iRepertoire HTBI primers and Arm-PCR of CDR3 regions. TCRdb redid the calling of the multiplex PCR reads with MiXCR, one entry per CDR3 protein. The data contain approximately 560,000 distinct CDR3 sequences, 15% to 20% of them singletons. A few counts support this clonotype. Its cognate antigen is unknown. Time point: newly diagnosed GD, antithyroid drugs for less than 3 months. Extracted PBMC RNA gave rise to the TCR library. These records were also assigned to another study, of T cells in Graves' hyperthyroidism and ophthalmopathy.

This rearrangement joins TRBV9 to TRBJ1-5, with 11 bases identical to TRBD1. The clonotype comes from a man younger than 30 with Graves disease. The sequencing here drew on peripheral blood mononuclear cells (PBMCs), taken at new diagnosis, from a patient treated with antithyroid drugs. The CDR3: CASSVGQGAGQPQHF. The CDR3 DNA sequence: TGTGCCAGCAGCGTTGGACAGGGGGCAGGTCAGCCCCAGCATTTT.